This T cell receptor (beta chain) is from a study of T cell changes during pregnancy in multiple sclerosis. Some clones are missing from TCRdb's copy, which holds only in-frame ones; the method was immunoSEQ multiplex PCR. The sample lists tens of thousands of clones, 75% to 95% seen once, with more than 0.9% in the top ten. The CDR3 has 16 residues. Germline V gene lookup returns CDR1 LNHNV and CDR2 YYDKDF (reference sequence). The V segment lost 3 bases and the J segment 1 base; nucleotides outside the gene matches: 9. The clonotype comes from a female donor in good health, enrolled as a control in a pregnancy study. Sequencing used peripheral blood, obtained after pregnancy. The chain has TRBV15 and TRBJ2-7, with 7 bases fitting TRBD1. The CDR3 DNA reads as TGTGCCACCAGCAGTAGACAGGGCCTAACTTCCTACGAGCAGTACTTC. Its translation is CATSSRQGLTSYEQYF.